This is a list of T cell receptor beta chains from one sample in a study of response to subunit inactivated influenza vaccine. Each CDR3 protein gets one entry after TCRdb re-called the RT-PCR reads with MiXCR. The table records 150,000 to 200,000 distinct CDR3 sequences, 12% of them present only once. Separately, the same data were catalogued under a study of T cells expressing NK-cell markers.

Source: CD8+ T cells sorted from PBMCs, taken approximately 13 days after vaccination. These receptors were collected from a man aged 45-65 years who received an inactivated influenza vaccine. Both conserved end residues are part of each CDR3. A D gene is named only where the DNA matches it firmly. The listing skips clone size in some rows; elsewhere it reads once, few, many or a size class.

TRBJ2-2 TRBV4-3 . TRBD1 CASSDRVYTGELFF TGCGCCAGCAGCGACAGGGTGTACACCGGGGAGCTGTTTTTT
TRBJ2-1 TRBV20-1 few . CSAREDGSSYNEQFF TGCAGTGCTAGAGAAGACGGGAGCTCCTACAATGAGCAGTTCTTC
TRBJ1-6 TRBV12-3/TRBV12-4 . . CASSFGEGNSSLHF TGTGCCAGCAGTTTTGGGGAGGGCAATTCATCCCTCCACTTT
TRBJ1-2 TRBV7-2 . TRBD1 CASSWGDRDHYGYTF TGTGCCAGCAGCTGGGGGGACAGGGACCACTATGGCTACACCTTC
TRBJ2-7 TRBV10-2 . . CASSEPGTAYEQYF TGCGCCAGCAGTGAACCTGGGACGGCCTACGAGCAGTACTTC
TRBJ1-4 TRBV7-9 few . CASSFGGGPDGLFF TGTGCCAGCAGCTTTGGCGGTGGCCCTGATGGTCTGTTTTTT
TRBJ2-7 TRBV6-1 once . CASSEGGSPSYEQYF TGTGCCAGCAGTGAAGGGGGGAGTCCCTCCTACGAGCAGTACTTC
TRBJ2-5 TRBV7-9 few TRBD2 CASSSPVTSGGAEETQYF TGTGCCAGCAGCTCCCCCGTTACTAGCGGGGGGGCCGAAGAGACCCAGTACTTC
TRBJ2-3 TRBV20-1 . . CSAPATADTQYF TGCAGTGCCCCAGCGACCGCAGATACGCAGTATTTT
TRBJ2-1 TRBV12-3/TRBV12-4 . . CATNEGGDEQFF TGTGCTACTAACGAAGGGGGTGATGAGCAGTTCTTC
TRBJ2-5 TRBV4-3 . . CASSQVGVGVRETQYF TGCGCCAGCAGCCAAGTAGGGGTTGGGGTAAGGGAGACCCAGTACTTC
TRBJ2-7 TRBV4-2 many . CASSQVPSEDYEQYF TGTGCCAGCAGCCAAGTTCCTAGCGAAGACTACGAGCAGTACTTC
TRBJ2-3 TRBV28 . TRBD2 CASSLMVTSGSDTQYF TGTGCCAGCAGTTTAATGGTGACTAGCGGGTCAGATACGCAGTATTTT
TRBJ2-2 TRBV12-3/TRBV12-4 . TRBD1 CASSPWTGGNTGELFF TGTGCCAGCAGCCCCTGGACAGGGGGTAACACCGGGGAGCTGTTTTTT
TRBJ1-1 TRBV28 . . CASSLSPRAEGAFF TGTGCCAGCAGTTTATCCCCTAGGGCGGAAGGAGCTTTCTTT
TRBJ2-1 TRBV7-9 many TRBD2 CASSLAAAGGDNEQFF TGTGCCAGCAGCTTAGCAGCGGCGGGGGGGGACAATGAGCAGTTCTTC
TRBJ2-2 TRBV11-2 many TRBD2 CASSLFGGRDPGELFF TGTGCCAGCAGCTTATTCGGGGGGAGAGACCCCGGGGAGCTGTTTTTT
TRBJ2-3 TRBV29-1 few . CSVRGGLRTDTQYF TGCAGCGTTAGGGGGGGCTTACGCACAGATACGCAGTATTTT
TRBJ2-7 TRBV9 . . CASSVGGGANYEQYF TGTGCCAGCAGCGTAGGTGGGGGGGCAAACTACGAGCAGTACTTC
TRBJ1-5 TRBV15 . . CATSRRDGFEPQHF TGTGCCACCAGCAGACGGGACGGGTTCGAGCCCCAGCATTTT
TRBJ2-7 TRBV20-1 . . CSARYDYYEQYF TGCAGTGCTAGGTACGACTACTACGAGCAGTACTTC
TRBJ2-3 TRBV28 few TRBD2 CASSSASGGRSTDTQYF TGTGCCAGCAGTTCGGCTAGCGGGGGGCGAAGCACAGATACGCAGTATTTT
TRBJ2-1 TRBV12-3/TRBV12-4 . TRBD2 CASSNLAGGLNEQFF TGTGCCAGCAGTAATCTAGCGGGAGGACTAAATGAGCAGTTCTTC
TRBJ1-1 TRBV12-3/TRBV12-4 few . CASSLVGVDTEAFF TGTGCCAGCAGTTTAGTAGGGGTTGACACTGAAGCTTTCTTT
TRBJ2-7 TRBV12-3/TRBV12-4 many TRBD2 CASSLPGLGWYEQYF TGTGCCAGCAGTCTCCCGGGACTAGGTTGGTACGAGCAGTACTTC
TRBJ2-3 TRBV4-3 . . CASSQDGAGSTDTQYF TGCGCCAGCAGCCAAGACGGCGCGGGAAGCACAGATACGCAGTATTTT
TRBJ2-3 TRBV29-1 . TRBD2 CSVEGSTSGGNTDTQYF TGCAGCGTTGAAGGGTCGACTAGCGGGGGCAACACAGATACGCAGTATTTT
TRBJ2-7 TRBV3-1 few . CASSQDHSSYEQYF TGTGCCAGCAGCCAAGATCACAGCTCCTACGAGCAGTACTTC
TRBJ1-2 TRBV28 . . CARKQPQGEGYGYTF TGTGCCAGAAAACAGCCGCAGGGTGAAGGCTATGGCTACACCTTC
TRBJ1-5 TRBV12-3/TRBV12-4 many . CASSTGSASNQPQHF TGTGCCAGTTCGACAGGCTCGGCGAGCAATCAGCCCCAGCATTTT
TRBJ2-1 TRBV7-9 . . CASSLVNNEQFF TGTGCCAGCAGCTTAGTAAACAATGAGCAGTTCTTC
TRBJ2-3 TRBV12-3/TRBV12-4 . TRBD1 CASSLGRDSHADTQYF TGTGCCAGCAGTTTAGGCCGGGACAGCCATGCAGATACGCAGTATTTT
TRBJ1-2 TRBV7-9 . . CASSDWQASRGGTF TGTGCCAGCAGCGACTGGCAGGCGTCCAGAGGAGGCACCTTC
TRBJ2-3 TRBV15 . TRBD1 CATGMTGEVDTQYF TGTGCCACCGGGATGACAGGGGAGGTAGATACGCAGTATTTT
TRBJ2-7 TRBV4-1 few . CASSPDSYRYEQYF TGCGCCAGCAGCCCCGACTCATACAGGTACGAGCAGTACTTC
TRBJ1-4 TRBV4-1 . . CASSQGRTDVNEKLFF TGCGCCAGCAGCCAGGGCCGGACAGACGTAAATGAAAAACTGTTTTTT
TRBJ1-6 TRBV18 few . CASSPSVDLNSPLHF TGTGCCAGCTCACCCTCCGTAGACCTTAATTCACCCCTCCACTTT
TRBJ1-5 TRBV20-1 few . CSASSLGSNQPQHF TGCAGTGCTAGTTCTCTCGGTAGCAATCAGCCCCAGCATTTT
TRBJ2-7 TRBV7-6 . TRBD1 CASSLAGTGPSYEQYF TGTGCCAGCAGCTTAGCCGGGACAGGGCCCTCCTACGAGCAGTACTTC
TRBJ2-2 TRBV11-3 few TRBD1 CASSARDRGTGELFF TGTGCCAGCAGCGCCCGGGACAGGGGGACCGGGGAGCTGTTTTTT
TRBJ2-7 TRBV29-1 many . CSVEGSGHEQYF TGCAGCGTTGAAGGTTCGGGACACGAGCAGTACTTC
TRBJ2-7 TRBV10-3 few TRBD1 CAIRDRTYEQYF TGTGCCATCAGGGACAGGACCTACGAGCAGTACTTC
TRBJ1-1 TRBV2 many . CAGGNMNTEAFF TGTGCCGGGGGAAACATGAACACTGAAGCTTTCTTT
TRBJ2-1 TRBV6-2/TRBV6-3 few . CASSYSGPNEQFF TGTGCCAGCAGTTACTCGGGGCCCAATGAGCAGTTCTTC
TRBJ2-2 TRBV15 many TRBD1 CATSSYTGGYVDGELFF TGTGCCACCAGCAGTTACACAGGGGGCTACGTAGACGGGGAGCTGTTTTTT